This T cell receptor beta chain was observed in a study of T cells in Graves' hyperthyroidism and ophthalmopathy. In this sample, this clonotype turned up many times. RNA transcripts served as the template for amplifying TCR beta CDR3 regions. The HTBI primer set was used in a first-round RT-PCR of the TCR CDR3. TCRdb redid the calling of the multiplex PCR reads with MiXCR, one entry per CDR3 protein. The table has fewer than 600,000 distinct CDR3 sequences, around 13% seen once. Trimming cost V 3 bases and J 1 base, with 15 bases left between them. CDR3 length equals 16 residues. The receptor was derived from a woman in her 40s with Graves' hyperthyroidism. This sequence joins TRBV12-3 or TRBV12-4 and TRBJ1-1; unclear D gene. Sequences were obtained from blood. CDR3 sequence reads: CASSFRTGNGNTEAFF. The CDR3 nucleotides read TGTGCCAGCAGTTTTCGAACGGGCAACGGGAACACTGAAGCTTTCTTT.